A single sample gave rise to the 26 T cell receptor beta chains below, sequenced in a study of CD8+CD57+ T cells in acquired aplastic anemia. The sequenced patients had an expansion of CD8+CD57+ cells seen by flow cytometry. Both TCR beta VDJ combination and CDR3 sequence profiling were carried out. Genomic DNA was the template for this profiling. TCRdb reanalysed the reads using MiXCR and keeps one entry per CDR3 protein. Here the sample spans roughly 190,000 distinct CDR3 sequences, around 47% being singletons. Sequencing was carried out using sorted CD4+, CD8+, or CD8+CD57+ T cells (not recorded which) from PBMCs. The source of these receptors is a human donor with aplastic anemia.

V is TRBV10-3 and J is TRBJ1-4, with a weak D call TRBD1 (6 bases). The CDR3 length is 13 residues. V lost 8 bases and J lost 6, with 13 bases in between. Germline V lookup: CDR1 ENHRY, CDR2 SYGVKD. The CDR3 DNA reads TGTGCCATCTCGTTACAGGGAGATGAAAAACTGTTTTTT. It encodes CAISLQGDEKLFF.

In its sample, this clonotype was seen a few times. V is TRBV12-3 or TRBV12-4 and J is TRBJ2-7; D assignment may be TRBD1 or TRBD2 (5 bases each). V lost 4 bases and J lost 2, with 15 bases in between. The CDR3 sequence is 15 residues long. In DNA form, the CDR3 reads TGTGCCAGCAGTTCAGGGACCGACGGCACCTACGAGCAGTACTTC. Translated: CASSSGTDGTYEQYF.

The rearrangement joins TRBV7-2 to TRBJ2-7, with 7 nucleotides matching TRBD2. The CDR3 runs 12 residues. V trimming: 3 bases; J trimming: 4 bases; junction bases outside the gene matches: 0. CDR1 is SGHTA and CDR2 is FQGNSA in the germline V gene. CDR3 nucleotide sequence: TGTGCCAGCAGCTTCGGGAGGTACGAGCAGTACTTC. Translated: CASSFGRYEQYF. The whole variable domain, filled in from reference TRBV7-2 and TRBJ2-7, reads GAGVSQSPSNKVTEKGKDVELRCDPISGHTALYWYRQSLGQGLEFLIYFQGNSAPDKSGLPSDRFSAERTGGSVSTLTIQRTQQEDSAVYLCASSFGRYEQYFGPGTRLTVT.

There are many counts of this clonotype. The chain couples TRBV7-3 to TRBJ2-2, with 7 bases aligning to TRBD2. This CDR3 has 16 residues. J was trimmed by 1 base and V by 5 bases; bases with no gene match: 7. Germline V gene sequence: CDR1 SGHTA, CDR2 FQGTGA. This chain's CDR3 is CASSPPGGGNTGELFF. CDR3 sequence (DNA): TGTGCCAGCAGCCCGCCCGGCGGGGGGAACACCGGGGAGCTGTTTTTT.

This chain uses TRBV15 with TRBJ2-1; D is possibly TRBD2 (5 bases). Trimming cost V 0 bases and J 10 bases, with 10 bases left between them. CDR3 length equals 13 residues. Germline CDR1 LNHNV, CDR2 YYDKDF (reference sequence). The CDR3 DNA follows: TGTGCCACCAGCAGAGATCTAGCCCCGGAGCAGTTCTTC. Translation: CATSRDLAPEQFF.

The chain has TRBV19 and TRBJ2-4, with a possible D match to TRBD1 (8 bases). CDR1 and CDR2 (germline): LNHDA, SQIVND (reference sequence). V was cut by 5 bases and J by 8 bases, with 16 bases left in between. The CDR3 length is 14 residues. CDR3 amino acids: CASSGQGGRDIQYF. As DNA, the CDR3 is TGTGCCAGTAGTGGACAGGGAGGGCGAGACATTCAGTACTTC. The full variable domain, its missing parts supplied by reference TRBV19 and TRBJ2-4, is DGGITQSPKYLFRKEGQNVTLSCEQNLNHDAMYWYRQDPGQGLRLIYYSQIVNDFQKGDIAEGYSVSREKKESFPLTVTSAQKNPTAFYLCASSGQGGRDIQYFGAGTRLSVL.

The gene calls are TRBV2 and TRBJ2-1; TRBD2 matches at 13 bases. The germline V gene encodes CDR1 SNHLY and CDR2 FYNNEI. This CDR3 is built from 15 residues. J was trimmed by 6 bases and V by 5 bases; bases with no gene match: 4. In DNA, the CDR3 is TGTGCCAGCAGTCGGACTAGCGGGAGATCCAATGAGCAGTTCTTC. Its protein is CASSRTSGRSNEQFF.

The chain links TRBV12-3 or TRBV12-4 to TRBJ1-5; a possible D gene is TRBD1 (6 bases). The CDR3 contains 13 residues. The V gene lost 6 bases and the J gene lost 7 bases, with 13 bases spanning the gap. CDR3: CASRRQDGQPQHF. The CDR3 region has the DNA TGTGCCAGCAGAAGACAGGATGGGCAGCCCCAGCATTTT.

The chain couples TRBV24-1 to TRBJ2-7; 13 positions agree with TRBD2. CDR1 and CDR2 from the germline V gene are KGHDR and SFDVKD. CDR3 length: 16 residues. The V and J ends lost 3 bases and 6 bases, in that order; junction bases with no gene match: 7. For the CDR3, the DNA is TGTGCCACCAGTGATAATGGACTAGCGGGAGTGGGCGAGCAGTACTTC. Translating it yields CATSDNGLAGVGEQYF.

The chain couples TRBV27 to TRBJ2-7; maybe TRBD2 (6 bases). The CDR3 spans 16 residues. V lost 5 bases and J 3 bases, leaving 20 bases between the germline ends. Per the germline V gene, CDR1 is MNHEY and CDR2 is SMNVEV (reference sequence). CDR3 DNA: TGTGCCAGCAGTGTAATAGGTGGCGGGGTTAACTACGAGCAGTACTTC. The encoded protein is CASSVIGGGVNYEQYF.

This clonotype was seen repeatedly, ten times or more. One end of the junction does not line up with germline, which may come from a read error. V and J are TRBV30 and TRBJ1-2; 8 bases fit TRBD1. The CDR3 length is 13 residues. The V gene's germline CDR1 is GTSNPN and CDR2 SVGIG (reference sequence). The CDR3 nucleotides are TGTGCCTGGAGTGTCGGGACAGGCCGAGTGTTCGCCTTC. As protein: CAWSVGTGRVFAF.

With respect to this clonotype: A much larger clone lies one base from this, so it may be a read error. The CDR3: CASSLERDPHRLNTGAFF. In DNA, the CDR3 is TGTGCCAGCAGCTTAGAGAGGGACCCACATCGCCTGAACACTGGAGCTTTCTTT. The gene calls are TRBV11-2 and TRBJ1-1, with D tentatively TRBD1 (5 bases). The CDR3 totals 18 residues. Germline-derived CDR1 and CDR2 are SGHAT and FQNNGV. The full variable domain, rest sourced from reference TRBV11-2 and TRBJ1-1, is EAGVAQSPRYKIIEKRQSVAFWCNPISGHATLYWYQQILGQGPKLLIQFQNNGVVDDSQLPKDRFSAERLKGVDSTLKIQPAKLEDSAVYLCASSLERDPHRLNTGAFFGQGTRLTVV.

V is TRBV7-9 and J is TRBJ1-1; D is undetermined. The germline V and J ends were trimmed by 0 bases and 2 bases, with 10 bases remaining between them. Per germline, CDR1 SEHNR and CDR2 FQNEAQ (reference sequence). The CDR3 covers 15 residues. CDR3 bases: TGTGCCAGCAGCTTAGCCTGGACGGTAAACACTGAAGCTTTCTTT. Translation: CASSLAWTVNTEAFF.

This clonotype has a single count. The V and J genes are TRBV25-1 and TRBJ2-3; 9 bases are shared with TRBD1. CDR1 is MGHDK, CDR2 SYGVNS, per germline. The ends lost 2 bases at V and 3 bases at J; junction bases unmatched: 6. The length of the CDR3 is 16 residues. This CDR3 reads CASSEGLGTGTDTQYF. DNA of the CDR3: TGTGCCAGCAGTGAAGGTTTGGGGACAGGGACAGATACGCAGTATTTT.

This clonotype was recorded a few times. The chain couples TRBV11-2 to TRBJ2-2; TRBD1 matches at 7 bases. The germline gives CDR1 SGHAT, CDR2 FQNNGV. CDR3 size: 16 residues. J gave up 5 bases and V 1 base, and 7 bases lay outside the gene matches. CDR3 in DNA: TGTGCCAGCAGCTTAGGAGGGGGCGCGAGGACCGGGGAGCTGTTTTTT. Translating it yields CASSLGGGARTGELFF.

Of note for this clonotype: A much larger clonotype is one base distant, so this may be a read error. This CDR3 is missing its conserved last phenylalanine or tryptophan, likely due to a read error. This chain links TRBV5-8 with TRBJ2-3, with D tentatively TRBD1 or TRBD2 (5 bases each). This CDR3 has 14 residues. The germline V gene encodes CDR1 SGHTS and CDR2 YDEGEE. The V end was cut by 2 bases, the J end by 7 bases, with 14 bases between. Here the CDR3 DNA reads TGTGCCAGCAGCTTTAGTCCGGGGCAGAATACGCAGTATTCT. It specifies CASSFSPGQNTQYS.

V gene TRBV9 combines with J gene TRBJ2-1, with a tentative D call TRBD2 (5 bases). Deletions cut 1 base from V and 5 bases from J, with 13 bases between. Germline CDR1 SGDLS, CDR2 YYNGEE. This CDR3 spans 15 amino acids. CDR3 protein: CASSVKSLGDNEQFF. In DNA, the CDR3 is TGTGCCAGCAGCGTAAAATCACTCGGGGACAATGAGCAGTTCTTC.

This clonotype occurred once. The rearrangement links TRBV29-1 to TRBJ1-4; 7 nucleotides match TRBD1. CDR3 length: 16 amino acids. V dropped 6 bases and J dropped 0; count of bases not matched to a gene: 10. Germline CDR1 reads SQVTM; CDR2 reads ANQGSEA. The CDR3 DNA reads TGCAGCGTCGGGCAGGGGGGAGGCGCAACTAATGAAAAACTGTTTTTT. Translating it yields CSVGQGGGATNEKLFF.

V and J are TRBV10-3 and TRBJ1-2; D call uncertain. Germline CDR1 and CDR2: ENHRY and SYGVKD. Trimming removed 5 bases at V and 0 bases at J, with 10 bases between. The CDR3 totals 14 residues. CDR3 coding DNA: TGTGCCATCAGTCTAGGACCAACTAACTATGGCTACACCTTC. This codes for CAISLGPTNYGYTF.

This clonotype was found many times. The chain carries TRBV9 and TRBJ2-1, with TRBD2 as a possible D gene (6 bases). The germline V gene has CDR1 SGDLS and CDR2 YYNGEE. The CDR3 runs to 16 residues. V dropped 0 bases and J dropped 0 bases, with 10 bases sitting between them. CDR3 residues: CASSVGGSGSYNEQFF. The CDR3 DNA reads as TGTGCCAGCAGCGTAGGGGGTAGCGGCTCCTACAATGAGCAGTTCTTC. Full variable domain (rest looked up from reference TRBV9 and TRBJ2-1): DSGVTQTPKHLITATGQRVTLRCSPRSGDLSVYWYQQSLDQGLQFLIQYYNGEERAKGNILERFSAQQFPDLHSELNLSSLELGDSALYFCASSVGGSGSYNEQFFGPGTRLTVL.

The rearrangement joins TRBV19 to TRBJ2-3; TRBD2 might be the D (6 bases). V lost 9 bases and J lost 10, with 23 bases in between. CDR1 LNHDA and CDR2 SQIVND come from the germline V gene (reference sequence). The CDR3 has 14 residues. CDR3 coding DNA: TGTGCCAGCAGCTTCCCGCGGGGCCAGAGTGCGCAGTATTTT. It specifies CASSFPRGQSAQYF.

The chain employs TRBV24-1 and TRBJ1-5; D is ambiguous. The CDR3 totals 13 residues. The germline CDR1 and CDR2 sequences are KGHDR and SFDVKD. The V gene lost 5 bases and the J gene lost 3 bases, with 7 bases spanning the gap. The CDR3 DNA follows: TGTGCCACCAGTGGAGGCCCCAATCAGCCCCAGCATTTT. Its translation is CATSGGPNQPQHF.

The chain couples TRBV9 to TRBJ1-1; unclear D gene. V lost 3 bases to trimming and J lost 2 bases, with 14 bases between them. Germline loops: CDR1 SGDLS, CDR2 YYNGEE. The CDR3 is 15 residues long. The CDR3 is CASSARVGSNTEAFF. In DNA, the CDR3 is TGTGCCAGCAGCGCCAGAGTGGGGTCAAACACTGAAGCTTTCTTT.

V is TRBV19 and J is TRBJ2-3; no definite D call. CDR1 and CDR2 (germline): LNHDA, SQIVND (reference sequence). The CDR3 is made up of 12 amino acids. With 3 bases removed from V and 2 bases from J, the gap between germline ends came to 3 bases. Here the CDR3 DNA reads TGTGCCAGTAGTATCCCCACAGATACGCAGTATTTT. Translated: CASSIPTDTQYF. The whole variable domain, filled in from reference TRBV19 and TRBJ2-3, reads DGGITQSPKYLFRKEGQNVTLSCEQNLNHDAMYWYRQDPGQGLRLIYYSQIVNDFQKGDIAEGYSVSREKKESFPLTVTSAQKNPTAFYLCASSIPTDTQYFGPGTRLTVL.

The chain recombines TRBV20-1 with TRBJ2-7; 10 bases are a match to TRBD2. Germline CDR1 and CDR2: DFQATT and SNEGSKA (reference sequence). The CDR3 has 14 residues. V trimming: 3 bases; J trimming: 5 bases; junction bases outside the gene matches: 7. The CDR3 sequence is CSARGLAGVNEQYF. DNA of the CDR3: TGCAGTGCTAGGGGGCTAGCGGGAGTCAACGAGCAGTACTTC.

The V gene is TRBV7-9, the J gene TRBJ2-2; D ambiguous. CDR1 is SEHNR and CDR2 is FQNEAQ in the germline V gene (reference sequence). V was clipped by 3 bases and J by 8 bases, with 10 bases between them. The CDR3 consists of 13 residues. The CDR3 spells CASSFDLTGELFF. The CDR3 DNA reads as TGTGCCAGCAGCTTCGATTTAACTGGGGAGCTGTTTTTT.